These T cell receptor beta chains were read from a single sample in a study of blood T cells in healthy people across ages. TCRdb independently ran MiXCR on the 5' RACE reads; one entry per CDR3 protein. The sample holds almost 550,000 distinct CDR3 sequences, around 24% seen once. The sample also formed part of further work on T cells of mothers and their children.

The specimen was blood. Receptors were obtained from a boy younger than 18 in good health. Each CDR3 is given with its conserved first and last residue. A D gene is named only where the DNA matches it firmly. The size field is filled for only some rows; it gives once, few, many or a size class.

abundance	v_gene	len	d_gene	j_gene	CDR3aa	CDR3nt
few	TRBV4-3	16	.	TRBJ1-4	CASSQTQRRANEKLFF	TGCGCCAGCAGCCAAACCCAACGGAGGGCCAATGAAAAACTGTTTTTT
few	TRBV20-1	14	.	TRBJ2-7	CSASQTYGSYEQYF	TGCAGTGCTAGTCAAACATACGGCTCCTACGAGCAGTACTTC
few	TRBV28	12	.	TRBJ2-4	CASSPLQGIQYF	TGTGCCAGCAGTCCTCTCCAAGGGATTCAGTACTTC
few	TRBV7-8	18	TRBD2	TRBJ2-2	CASSLSPAGGSNTGELFF	TGTGCCAGCAGCTTATCCCCAGCGGGGGGGTCGAACACCGGGGAGCTGTTTTTT
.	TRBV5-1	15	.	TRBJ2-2	CASSFARAQRRELFF	TGCGCCAGCAGCTTTGCCAGAGCCCAGAGAAGGGAGCTGTTTTTT
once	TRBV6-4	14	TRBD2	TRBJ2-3	CASSKSGGTDTQYF	TGTGCCAGCAGCAAGAGCGGGGGGACAGATACGCAGTATTTT
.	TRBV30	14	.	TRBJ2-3	CALGQGGYTDTQYF	TGTGCCTTAGGCCAGGGGGGGTACACAGATACGCAGTATTTT
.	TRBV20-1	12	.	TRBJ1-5	CSAGGGNQPQHF	TGCAGTGCAGGAGGGGGGAACCAGCCCCAGCATTTT
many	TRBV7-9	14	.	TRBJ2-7	CASSLEGGAYEQYF	TGTGCCAGCAGCTTAGAAGGGGGGGCCTACGAGCAGTACTTC
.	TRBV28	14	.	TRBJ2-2	CASRKDYLFGELFF	TGTGCCAGCAGGAAAGACTACCTCTTTGGGGAGCTGTTTTTT
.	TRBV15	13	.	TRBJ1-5	CATSRDQSQPQHF	TGTGCCACCAGCAGAGATCAGAGTCAGCCCCAGCATTTT
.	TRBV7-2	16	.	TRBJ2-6	CASSLVGGTGANVLTF	TGTGCCAGCAGCTTAGTAGGGGGGACGGGGGCCAACGTCCTGACTTTC
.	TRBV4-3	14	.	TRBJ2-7	CASSSHRGTYEQYF	TGCGCCAGCAGCTCACACCGCGGTACCTACGAGCAGTACTTC
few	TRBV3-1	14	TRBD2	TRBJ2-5	CASSQRASGETQYF	TGTGCCAGCAGCCAACGGGCTAGCGGGGAGACCCAGTACTTC
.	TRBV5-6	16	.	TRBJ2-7	CASSLASADSTYEQYF	TGTGCCAGCAGCTTGGCTTCTGCGGACAGCACCTACGAGCAGTACTTC
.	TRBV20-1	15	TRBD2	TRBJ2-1	CSASETSGRSHEQFF	TGCAGTGCCAGTGAGACTAGCGGGAGATCCCATGAGCAGTTCTTC
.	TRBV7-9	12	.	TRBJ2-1	CASSSSVNEQFF	TGTGCCAGCAGCTCTTCGGTCAATGAGCAGTTCTTC
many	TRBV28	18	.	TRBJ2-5	CASTQHRGAGDLQETQYF	TGTGCCAGCACCCAACACCGCGGGGCAGGAGACCTCCAAGAGACCCAGTACTTC
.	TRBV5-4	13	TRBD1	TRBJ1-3	CASSRGQENTIYF	TGTGCCAGCAGCAGAGGACAGGAGAACACCATATATTTT
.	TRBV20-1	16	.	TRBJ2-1	CSARVEGRSSYNEQFF	TGCAGTGCTAGAGTTGAGGGACGGAGCTCCTACAATGAGCAGTTCTTC
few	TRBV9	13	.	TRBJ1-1	CASSPRPLAEAFF	TGTGCCAGCAGCCCCCGTCCATTAGCTGAAGCTTTCTTT
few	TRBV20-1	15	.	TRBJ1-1	CSARNWDPQHWEAFF	TGCAGTGCTAGAAATTGGGACCCTCAACACTGGGAAGCTTTCTTT
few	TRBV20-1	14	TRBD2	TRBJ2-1	CSARGGSGSDEQFF	TGCAGTGCTAGAGGTGGTAGCGGGAGCGATGAGCAGTTCTTC